This entry lists 32 T cell receptor beta chains sequenced from one sample in a study of blood T cell repertoires in COVID-19. Assay used: immunoSEQ multiplex PCR; TCRdb lists only in-frame clones, some missing. The repertoire has more than 350,000 clones, 80% to 90% of them found once; the top ten carry approximately 1%. Sequencing used PBMCs or T cells enriched from blood (not recorded which). The origin of the receptors is a man aged 18 to 30 who had recovered from COVID-19.

The V call is TRBV11-3, the J call TRBJ1-1; possibly TRBD1 for D (6 bases). Germline CDR1 and CDR2: SGHNT and YENEEA. The V end was cut by 0 bases, the J end by 1 base, with 9 bases between. The CDR3 extends over 15 amino acids. In nucleotides, the CDR3 is TGTGCCAGCAGCTTAGATGGGGGCGCGAACACTGAAGCTTTCTTT. Translating it yields CASSLDGGANTEAFF.

This clone was recorded only once. The chain combines TRBV18 with TRBJ2-1; 9 nucleotides align to TRBD2. Germline V lookup: CDR1 KGHSH, CDR2 LQKENI. The CDR3 length is 16 residues. Losses at the gene ends were 3 bases for V and 1 base for J; bases not matched to a gene: 4. The CDR3 protein is CASSPSRGGSYNEQFF. The DNA of the CDR3 is TGTGCCAGCTCACCTTCGCGGGGGGGGTCCTACAATGAGCAGTTCTTC.

The chain has TRBV7-9 and TRBJ1-5; 8 bases fit TRBD1. Germline assignment: CDR1 SEHNR and CDR2 FQNEAQ (reference sequence). The CDR3 is 15 residues long. Trimming took 1 base from V and 5 from J; bases not matched to a gene: 4. The CDR3: CASSLGRGLDQPQHF. The CDR3 DNA sequence: TGTGCCAGCAGCTTAGGCAGGGGGCTCGATCAGCCCCAGCATTTT.

The V and J genes are TRBV29-1 and TRBJ2-7; 7 nucleotides line up with TRBD2. This CDR3 comprises 13 residues. From germline, CDR1 is SQVTM and CDR2 ANQGSEA. The junction had 9 bases not matched to a gene; V was cut back by 7 bases and J by 3 bases. In DNA, the CDR3 is TGCAGCGCCCGGGGAGGGCTCCACTACGAGCAGTACTTC. This codes for CSARGGLHYEQYF.

V usage is TRBV4-3 and J usage is TRBJ2-2, with 14 bases fitting TRBD2. Trimming removed 3 bases from V and 6 bases from J; junction bases left unmatched: 0. CDR1 LGHNA and CDR2 YSLEER come from the germline V gene. The CDR3 runs to 15 residues. The CDR3 region has the DNA TGCGCCAGCAGCCAGGGACTAGCGGGAGCCGGGGAGCTGTTTTTT. Translation gives CASSQGLAGAGELFF.

The chain joins TRBV7-2 to TRBJ2-3; 10 bases align to TRBD1. The CDR3 length is 15 residues. The germline gives CDR1 SGHTA, CDR2 FQGNSA. V shed 4 bases and J 5 bases; nucleotides not matched to a gene: 6. CDR3 loop: CASSSRTGGRDTQYF. The CDR3 bases are TGTGCCAGCAGCTCTCGGACAGGGGGTAGAGATACGCAGTATTTT.

The chain recombines TRBV7-9 with TRBJ2-7, with D maybe TRBD1 (6 bases). Germline assignment: CDR1 SEHNR and CDR2 FQNEAQ (reference sequence). V dropped 5 bases and J dropped 3 bases, with 29 bases sitting between them. This CDR3 is 19 amino acids long. In DNA form, the CDR3 reads TGTGCCAGCAGCCTAGGGGCACAGGGATGGGGGCTAGGCGGCTACGAGCAGTACTTC. This sequence encodes CASSLGAQGWGLGGYEQYF. The full variable domain, with the rest looked up from reference TRBV7-9 and TRBJ2-7, is DTGVSQNPRHKITKRGQNVTFRCDPISEHNRLYWYRQTLGQGPEFLTYFQNEAQLEKSRLLSDRFSAERPKGSFSTLEIQRTEQGDSAMYLCASSLGAQGWGLGGYEQYFGPGTRLTVT.

The chain employs TRBV28 and TRBJ1-6; 11 bases line up with TRBD1. This CDR3 region has 17 residues. Losses at the gene ends were 8 bases for V and 1 base for J; bases not matched to a gene: 7. Germline V gene sequence: CDR1 MDHEN, CDR2 SYDVKM. CDR3: CASLGTGGASYNSPLHF. Written as DNA, the CDR3 is TGTGCCAGCCTCGGGACAGGGGGAGCATCCTATAATTCACCCCTCCACTTT.

V and J are TRBV7-9 and TRBJ2-1, with 9 bases aligning to TRBD2. This CDR3 has 16 residues. CDR1 is SEHNR and CDR2 is FQNEAQ in the germline V gene (reference sequence). V shed 3 bases, J shed 1 base, and the junction held 4 bases outside the gene matches. CDR3 sequence: CASSFLSGRSYNEQFF. Here the CDR3 DNA reads TGTGCCAGCAGCTTTCTTAGCGGGAGATCCTACAATGAGCAGTTCTTC.

The chain couples TRBV19 to TRBJ1-1, with TRBD1 identical over 11 bases. The junction had 11 bases not matched to a gene; V was cut back by 5 bases and J by 9 bases. Germline assignment: CDR1 LNHDA and CDR2 SQIVND (reference sequence). This CDR3 comprises 15 residues. The CDR3 reads CASSLSTGTGGKAFF. The CDR3 DNA reads TGTGCCAGTAGTCTCTCGACCGGGACAGGGGGAAAAGCTTTCTTT.

The rearrangement uses TRBV5-1 and TRBJ1-1; D call uncertain. From germline, CDR1 is SGHRS and CDR2 YFSETQ. The V end was cut by 2 bases, the J end by 9 bases, with 11 bases between. The CDR3 is 12 amino acids. The CDR3 coding sequence is TGCGCCAGCAGCTTATTTGGGGAGAAAGCTTTCTTT. This gives the protein CASSLFGEKAFF.

The chain uses TRBV7-6 and TRBJ1-1; 8 nucleotides align to TRBD1. The V gene's germline CDR1 is SGHVS and CDR2 FNYEAQ. After removal of 5 bases from V and 5 bases from J, the junction contained 4 bases not matched to a gene. CDR3 length: 13 residues. In DNA form, the CDR3 reads TGTGCCAGCAGCCCAGGGGGCTGGACTGAAGCTTTCTTT. Amino acid sequence: CASSPGGWTEAFF.

In the case of this clone: At the DNA level, this CDR3 is encoded by other sequences in the same sample as well. This chain links TRBV2 with TRBJ1-2; TRBD1 agrees at 9 bases. There are 12 residues in the CDR3. The V gene's germline CDR1 is SNHLY and CDR2 FYNNEI. The V gene end was trimmed by 4 bases and the J gene end by 8 bases; junction bases not matched to a gene: 2. The CDR3 DNA follows: TGTGCCAGCAGTGGGACAGGGGACGGCTACACCTTC. This encodes CASSGTGDGYTF.

The V call is TRBV5-4, the J call TRBJ1-3; tentatively, D is TRBD1 (6 bases). Germline V gene lookup returns CDR1 SGHNT and CDR2 YYREEE (reference sequence). The CDR3 has 18 amino acids. Deletions cut 3 bases from V and 0 bases from J, with 19 bases between. This CDR3 is CASSSPEGQTHSGNTIYF. The DNA of the CDR3 is TGTGCCAGCAGCTCCCCAGAAGGACAGACCCACTCTGGAAACACCATATATTTT.

The rearrangement joins TRBV9 to TRBJ1-5; possibly TRBD1 for D (6 bases). CDR3 size: 15 residues. Trimming removed 3 bases at V and 1 base at J, with 11 bases between. Germline CDR1 SGDLS, CDR2 YYNGEE. In DNA, the CDR3 is TGTGCCAGCAGCGCACAGGGTTTAAGCAATCAGCCCCAGCATTTT. It is translated as CASSAQGLSNQPQHF.

The rearrangement links TRBV2 to TRBJ1-2, with 7 bases identical to TRBD1. Germline trimming cut 6 bases from V and 8 bases from J; bases unmatched to any gene: 15. CDR3 length: 15 residues. CDR1 and CDR2 (germline): SNHLY, FYNNEI. This CDR3 reads CASRTGFYGYGGYTF. The CDR3 DNA sequence: TGTGCCAGCAGGACAGGGTTCTATGGCTACGGCGGCTACACCTTC.

The rearrangement joins TRBV18 to TRBJ1-2; 10 nucleotides match TRBD1. The CDR3 sequence is 16 residues long. Germline V gives CDR1 KGHSH, CDR2 LQKENI. Trimming at V came to 3 bases and at J to 2 bases, leaving 6 bases not matched to a gene. The CDR3 DNA follows: TGTGCCAGCTCACCTAGGACAGGGGGAGAGAACTATGGCTACACCTTC. It specifies CASSPRTGGENYGYTF.

This clone occurred once. V gene TRBV28 combines with J gene TRBJ2-7; 8 nucleotides line up with TRBD1. Germline CDR1 reads MDHEN; CDR2 reads SYDVKM. The CDR3 is made up of 17 amino acids. V lost 1 base and J lost 7; bases outside the gene matches: 15. The CDR3 loop reads CASSLFAIPTGVREQYF. In DNA form, the CDR3 reads TGTGCCAGCAGTTTATTTGCAATCCCGACAGGGGTAAGGGAGCAGTACTTC.

The V and J genes are TRBV7-2 and TRBJ2-5, with TRBD2 matching over 10 bases. The J segment lost 6 bases and the V segment lost 1 base, leaving 11 bases of the junction unmatched. This CDR3 has 17 amino acids. Germline V gene lookup returns CDR1 SGHTA and CDR2 FQGNSA. This CDR3 reads CASSLGGGASGSKTQYF. The CDR3 DNA follows: TGTGCCAGCAGCTTAGGGGGAGGAGCTAGCGGGAGTAAGACCCAGTACTTC.

V usage is TRBV27 and J usage is TRBJ2-7; 10 nucleotides line up with TRBD1. Unmatched junction bases numbered 3, after V lost 6 bases and J lost 1 base. The CDR3 length is 14 residues. Germline CDR1 reads MNHEY; CDR2 reads SMNVEV (reference sequence). This CDR3 reads CASSRGQGSYEQYF. CDR3 nucleotide sequence: TGTGCCAGCAGCCGGGGACAGGGGTCCTACGAGCAGTACTTC.

The table lists this clone with a count of one. The CDR3 bases are TGTGCCAGCAGCTTAGCGAGTGGGCCCAAAAACATTCAGTACTTC. As protein: CASSLASGPKNIQYF. The chain couples TRBV7-9 to TRBJ2-4; D ambiguous. This CDR3 has 15 residues. V lost 0 bases to trimming and J lost 2 bases, with 8 bases between them. The V gene's germline CDR1 is SEHNR and CDR2 FQNEAQ (reference sequence).

This clone has only one observation. The rearrangement joins TRBV7-2 to TRBJ2-7; no definite D call. From germline, CDR1 is SGHTA and CDR2 FQGNSA. This CDR3 comprises 11 residues. The V end was cut by 4 bases, the J end by 3 bases, with 4 bases between. CDR3 sequence (DNA): TGTGCCAGCAGCTCCCTCTACGAGCAGTACTTC. This gives the protein CASSSLYEQYF.

This chain joins TRBV10-1 and TRBJ2-1; D may be TRBD1 (5 bases). The CDR3 contains 13 residues. CDR1 is WNHNN, CDR2 SYGVQD, per germline (reference sequence). V lost 4 bases, J lost 7 bases, and 11 bases lay in between. The CDR3, as DNA: TGCGCCAGCAGTGGGACACCCTCTAATGAGCAGTTCTTC. Translating it yields CASSGTPSNEQFF.

The rearrangement uses TRBV2 and TRBJ1-2, with 7 positions matching TRBD1. The CDR3 runs 15 residues. V shed 6 bases and J 7 bases; nucleotides not matched to a gene: 14. Germline loops: CDR1 SNHLY, CDR2 FYNNEI. CDR3 residues: CASRGSRDSFFGYTF. CDR3 nucleotide sequence: TGTGCCAGCAGGGGGAGCCGGGACAGCTTTTTTGGCTACACCTTC.

This clone was seen a handful of times. This chain links TRBV7-2 with TRBJ2-7; perhaps TRBD2 as D (5 bases). Between the trimmed V and J ends, which lost 2 bases and 5 bases, there was a span of 13 bases. The CDR3 extends over 14 amino acids. Germline assignment: CDR1 SGHTA and CDR2 FQGNSA. Here the CDR3 DNA reads TGTGCCAGCAGCTTAAACGGTGGGAGTAACGAGCAGTACTTC. Protein product: CASSLNGGSNEQYF.

The genes are TRBV4-1 and TRBJ1-5; 11 nucleotides align to TRBD1. V trimming: 4 bases; J trimming: 6 bases; junction bases outside the gene matches: 5. Germline-derived CDR1 and CDR2 are MGHRA and YSYEKL. CDR3 length equals 15 residues. The CDR3 bases are TGCGCCAGCAGCCCCGGGACAGGGGGACGTCAGCCCCAGCATTTT. Translation gives CASSPGTGGRQPQHF.

The chain has TRBV10-1 and TRBJ1-1, with D perhaps TRBD1 (6 bases). From germline, CDR1 is WNHNN and CDR2 SYGVQD (reference sequence). CDR3 length equals 12 residues. V was trimmed by 6 bases and J by 3 bases, leaving 8 bases between them. For the CDR3, the DNA is TGCGCCAGCAGCCAGGGGTACACTGAAGCTTTCTTT. This gives the protein CASSQGYTEAFF.

The rearrangement joins TRBV6-5 to TRBJ1-2; 8 bases align to TRBD1. The CDR3 is 14 amino acids. Germline V gene lookup returns CDR1 MNHEY and CDR2 SVGAGI. V was pared by 8 bases and J by 8 bases, with 13 bases of the junction left unmatched. This CDR3 is CASYGPGTGRGYTF. The CDR3 DNA sequence: TGTGCCAGCTATGGTCCCGGGACAGGACGCGGCTACACCTTC.

This chain joins TRBV28 and TRBJ1-1, with 7 positions matching TRBD1. V gave up 6 bases and J gave up 1 base; unmatched junction bases: 8. The CDR3 extends over 15 amino acids. The germline V gene has CDR1 MDHEN and CDR2 SYDVKM. The CDR3 nucleotides read TGTGCCAGCAGCTCCCCGACAGGGCGGAACACTGAAGCTTTCTTT. Translating gives CASSSPTGRNTEAFF.

The chain links TRBV7-9 to TRBJ1-6; D is possibly TRBD1 (6 bases). Germline V CDR1 and CDR2: SEHNR, FQNEAQ (reference sequence). Trimming left V 8 bases short and J 9 bases short, with 17 bases between. This CDR3 region has 14 residues. This chain's CDR3 is CASVTQGSGSPLHF. CDR3 DNA: TGTGCCAGCGTTACTCAGGGGTCAGGTTCACCCCTCCACTTT.

The chain carries TRBV18 and TRBJ1-1, with 11 bases matching TRBD1. Looked up from germline, CDR1 is KGHSH and CDR2 is LQKENI. Losses at the gene ends were 0 bases for V and 10 bases for J; bases not matched to a gene: 16. This CDR3 comprises 18 residues. The CDR3 DNA reads as TGTGCCAGCTCACCACCGATTCGGGACAGGGGGTCACTGGGGGCAGCTTTCTTT. This translates into CASSPPIRDRGSLGAAFF.

V usage is TRBV28 and J usage is TRBJ2-1, with D maybe TRBD2 (7 bases). In germline, CDR1 is MDHEN, CDR2 SYDVKM. Trimming took 5 bases from V and 7 from J, leaving 21 bases between them. The CDR3 consists of 16 residues. The CDR3 loop reads CASSGGGSGFRNEQFF. In nucleotides, the CDR3 is TGTGCCAGCAGTGGGGGGGGCAGCGGATTTCGGAATGAGCAGTTCTTC.